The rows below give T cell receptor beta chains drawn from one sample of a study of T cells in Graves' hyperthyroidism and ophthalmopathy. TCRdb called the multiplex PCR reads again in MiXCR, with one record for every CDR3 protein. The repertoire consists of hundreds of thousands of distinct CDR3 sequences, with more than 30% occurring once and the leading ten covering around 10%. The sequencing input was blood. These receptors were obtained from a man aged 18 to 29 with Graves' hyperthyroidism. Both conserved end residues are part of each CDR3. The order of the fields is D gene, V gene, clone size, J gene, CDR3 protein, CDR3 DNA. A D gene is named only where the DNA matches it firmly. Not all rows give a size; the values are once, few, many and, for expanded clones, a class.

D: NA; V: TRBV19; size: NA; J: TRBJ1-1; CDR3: CASSIALSNTEAFF; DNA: TGTGCCAGTAGTATTGCCTTGTCGAACACTGAAGCTTTCTTT
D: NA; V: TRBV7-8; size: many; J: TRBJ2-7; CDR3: CASSLWGHEQYF; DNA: TGTGCCAGCAGCTTATGGGGCCACGAGCAGTACTTC
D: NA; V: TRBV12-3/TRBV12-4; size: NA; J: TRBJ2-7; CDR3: CASSYPLAEPSRGEQYF; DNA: TGTGCCAGCAGTTACCCTCTCGCGGAGCCTTCCAGGGGCGAGCAGTACTTC
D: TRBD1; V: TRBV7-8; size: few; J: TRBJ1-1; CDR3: CASSPDGSRGRGNTEAFF; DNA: TGTGCCAGCAGCCCTGACGGCTCCAGGGGGCGCGGGAACACTGAAGCTTTCTTT
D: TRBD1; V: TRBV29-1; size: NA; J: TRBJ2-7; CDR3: CSVAQTGGEAYEQYF; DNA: TGCAGCGTAGCTCAGACAGGGGGAGAAGCCTACGAGCAGTACTTC
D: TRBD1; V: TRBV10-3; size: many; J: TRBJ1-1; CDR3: CAISNRGSDEAFF; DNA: TGTGCCATCAGCAACAGGGGAAGTGATGAAGCTTTCTTT
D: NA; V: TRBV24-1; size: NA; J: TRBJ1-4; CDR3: CATVVTNEKLFF; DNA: TGTGCCACGGTAGTAACTAATGAAAAACTGTTTTTT
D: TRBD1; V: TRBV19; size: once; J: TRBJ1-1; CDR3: CASSPPGTGENTEAFF; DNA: TGTGCCAGCTCACCACCCGGGACAGGGGAGAACACTGAAGCTTTCTTT
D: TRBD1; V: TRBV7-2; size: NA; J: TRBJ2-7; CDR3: CASSARDRGLYEQYF; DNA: TGTGCCAGCAGCGCGAGGGACAGGGGGCTCTACGAGCAGTACTTC
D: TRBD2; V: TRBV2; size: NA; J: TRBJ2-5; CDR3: CASSEGLAPYCF; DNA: TGTGCCAGCAGTGAGGGACTAGCCCCGTATTGCTTC
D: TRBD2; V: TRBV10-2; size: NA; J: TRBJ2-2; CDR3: CASSEGLGATGELFF; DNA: TGCGCCAGCAGTGAGGGACTAGGGGCCACCGGGGAGCTGTTTTTT
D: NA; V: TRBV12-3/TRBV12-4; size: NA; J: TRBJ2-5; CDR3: CASSYGGSGGETQYF; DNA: TGTGCCAGCAGTTACGGAGGGTCAGGTGGAGAGACCCAGTACTTC
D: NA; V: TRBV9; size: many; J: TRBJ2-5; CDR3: CASSENGAPRETQYF; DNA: TGTGCCAGCAGCGAGAATGGGGCTCCTAGGGAGACCCAGTACTTC
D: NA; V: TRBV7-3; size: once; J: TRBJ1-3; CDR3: CASRSAGYGNTIYF; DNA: TGTGCCAGCAGAAGCGCGGGATATGGAAACACCATATATTTT
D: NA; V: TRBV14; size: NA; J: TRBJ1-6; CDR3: CASSQDQQAAFNSPLHF; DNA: TGTGCCAGCAGCCAAGATCAACAGGCGGCATTTAATTCACCCCTCCACTTT
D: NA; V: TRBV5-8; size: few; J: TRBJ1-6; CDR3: CASSLKQGGNSPLHF; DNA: TGTGCCAGCAGCTTGAAGCAGGGAGGGAATTCACCCCTCCACTTT
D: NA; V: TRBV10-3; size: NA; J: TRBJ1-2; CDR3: CAISKGLEYGYTF; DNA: TGTGCCATCAGCAAAGGCCTAGAGTATGGCTACACCTTC
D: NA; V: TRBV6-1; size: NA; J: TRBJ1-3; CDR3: CAISEAWTPGNTIYF; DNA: TGTGCCATCAGTGAAGCTTGGACACCTGGAAACACCATATATTTT
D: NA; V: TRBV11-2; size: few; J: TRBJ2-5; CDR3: CASSFMRQETQYF; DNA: TGTGCCAGCAGTTTCATGAGGCAAGAGACCCAGTACTTC
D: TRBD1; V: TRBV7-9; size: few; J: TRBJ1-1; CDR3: CASSQGLDRVNTEAFF; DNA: TGTGCCAGCAGCCAAGGTCTCGACAGGGTGAACACTGAAGCTTTCTTT
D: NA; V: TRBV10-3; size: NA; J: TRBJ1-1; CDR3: CAISGGSNTEAFF; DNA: TGTGCCATCAGTGGGGGCAGTAACACTGAAGCTTTCTTT
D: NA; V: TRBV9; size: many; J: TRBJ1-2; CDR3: CASNPVGGGNYGYTF; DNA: TGTGCCAGCAACCCCGTCGGAGGGGGGAACTATGGCTACACCTTC
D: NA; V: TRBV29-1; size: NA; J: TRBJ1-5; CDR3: CSVAGQGGETQHF; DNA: TGCAGCGTTGCCGGACAAGGGGGAGAGACCCAGCATTTT
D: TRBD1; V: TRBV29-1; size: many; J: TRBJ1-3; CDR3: CSVDLPDRGSGNTIYF; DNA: TGCAGCGTTGACCTCCCCGACAGGGGGTCTGGAAACACCATATATTTT
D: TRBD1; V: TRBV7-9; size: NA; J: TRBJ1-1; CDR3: CASSLARDRGRTEAFF; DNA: TGTGCCAGCAGCTTAGCCCGGGACAGGGGGCGTACTGAAGCTTTCTTT
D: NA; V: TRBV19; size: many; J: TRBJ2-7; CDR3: CASSIGHEQYF; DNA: TGTGCCAGTAGTATAGGCCACGAGCAGTACTTC
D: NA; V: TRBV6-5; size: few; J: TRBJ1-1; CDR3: CASILRGTEAFF; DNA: TGTGCCAGCATTCTAAGGGGAACTGAAGCTTTCTTT
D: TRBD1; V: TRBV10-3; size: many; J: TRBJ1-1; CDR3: CATIQGDYSMNTEAFF; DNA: TGTGCCACCATACAGGGGGATTATTCAATGAACACTGAAGCTTTCTTT
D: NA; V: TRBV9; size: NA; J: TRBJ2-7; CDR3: CASSGRLSEQYF; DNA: TGTGCCAGCAGTGGCAGGTTGAGTGAGCAGTACTTC
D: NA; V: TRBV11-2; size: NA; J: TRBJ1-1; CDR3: CASRIEGGNWYTEAFF; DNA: TGTGCCAGCAGGATAGAGGGTGGGAATTGGTACACTGAAGCTTTCTTT
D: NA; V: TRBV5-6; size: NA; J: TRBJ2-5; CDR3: CASSQSRGIQETQYF; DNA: TGCGCCAGCAGCCAATCCCGAGGGATCCAAGAGACCCAGTACTTC
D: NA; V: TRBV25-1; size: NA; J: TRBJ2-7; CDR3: CASRTWDSSYEQYF; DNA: TGTGCCAGCAGAACTTGGGACTCATCCTACGAGCAGTACTTC
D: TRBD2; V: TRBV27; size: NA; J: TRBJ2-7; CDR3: CASSLSLGGGSYEQYF; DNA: TGTGCCAGCAGTTTATCGTTGGGCGGGGGTTCCTACGAGCAGTACTTC
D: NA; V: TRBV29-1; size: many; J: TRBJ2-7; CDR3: CSVETRGEQYF; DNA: TGCAGCGTTGAAACTCGGGGCGAGCAGTACTTC
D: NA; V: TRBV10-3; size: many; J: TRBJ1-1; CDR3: CAISDAGAHSEAFF; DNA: TGTGCCATCAGTGACGCGGGGGCCCATAGTGAAGCTTTCTTT
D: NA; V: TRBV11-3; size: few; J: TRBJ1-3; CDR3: CASSLVPFSGNTIYF; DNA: TGTGCCAGCAGCTTAGTGCCCTTTTCTGGAAACACCATATATTTT
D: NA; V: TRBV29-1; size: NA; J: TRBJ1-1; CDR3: CSVAGGKTEAFF; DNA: TGCAGCGTTGCCGGGGGGAAGACTGAAGCTTTCTTT
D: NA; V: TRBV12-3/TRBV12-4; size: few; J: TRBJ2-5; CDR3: CASSLGLASRMTQYF; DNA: TGTGCCAGCAGTTTAGGGCTAGCCTCCAGGATGACCCAGTACTTC
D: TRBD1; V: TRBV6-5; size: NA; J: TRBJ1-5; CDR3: CASSKTGGDQPQHF; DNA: TGTGCCAGCTCCAAAACAGGGGGTGATCAGCCCCAGCATTTT
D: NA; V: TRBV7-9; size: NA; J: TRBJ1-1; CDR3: CASSLGGWMNTEAFF; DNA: TGTGCCAGCAGCTTGGGGGGTTGGATGAACACTGAAGCTTTCTTT
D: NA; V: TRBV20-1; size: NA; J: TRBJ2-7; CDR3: CSATGGPEQYF; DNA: TGCAGTGCTACCGGGGGGCCCGAGCAGTACTTC
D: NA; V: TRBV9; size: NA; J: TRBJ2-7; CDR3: CASSGSQGLEDEQYF; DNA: TGTGCCAGCAGCGGGTCACAGGGCTTGGAGGACGAGCAGTACTTC